Presented here are 32 T cell receptor beta chains from one specimen sequenced in a study of blood T cell repertoires in COVID-19. Using immunoSEQ multiplex PCR, the repertoire was profiled, and TCRdb retains in-frame clones only, with some absent. The sample carries tens of thousands of clones, approximately 81% recorded once. Sequenced input: peripheral blood. These receptors all stem from a woman aged 80 or older with COVID-19, enrolled during active disease.

This chain joins TRBV2 and TRBJ2-1; D is possibly TRBD2 (5 bases). Germline V gene lookup returns CDR1 SNHLY and CDR2 FYNNEI. The CDR3 totals 16 residues. The V end lost 0 bases, the J end lost 6 bases, and 15 bases lay between the germline ends. CDR3 loop: CASSEAGQRLSNEQFF. The CDR3, as DNA: TGTGCCAGCAGTGAAGCCGGCCAGCGGTTGAGCAATGAGCAGTTCTTC.

This clone appeared a single time. The CDR3 bases are TGTGCCAGCAGTGAAGGGATTAGCCACACCGGGGAGCTGTTTTTT. This translates into CASSEGISHTGELFF. The gene calls are TRBV2 and TRBJ2-2, with no clear D. The CDR3 spans 15 residues. Per germline, CDR1 SNHLY and CDR2 FYNNEI. V lost 1 base, J lost 3 bases, and 9 bases lay in between.

This rearrangement joins TRBV3-1 (or the pseudogene TRBV3-2) to TRBJ2-1; TRBD2 agrees at 7 bases. V shed 1 base and J 5 bases; nucleotides not matched to a gene: 5. The CDR3 contains 15 residues. Germline V gene sequence: CDR1 LGHDT, CDR2 YNNKEL (reference sequence). The CDR3 coding sequence is TGTGCCAGCAGCCAAGTATGGGACTACAACAATGAGCAGTTCTTC. Protein sequence: CASSQVWDYNNEQFF.

This clone was observed once. V is TRBV11-1 and J is TRBJ2-7; 7 bases fit TRBD1. Germline V gene sequence: CDR1 SGHAT, CDR2 FQDESV (reference sequence). The CDR3 runs to 15 residues. V lost 3 bases and J lost 3; bases outside the gene matches: 8. CDR3 nucleotides: TGTGCCAGCAGCTTGCTGGTCGGACAGGTCTACGAGCAGTACTTC. This translates into CASSLLVGQVYEQYF.

The chain recombines TRBV3-1 (or the pseudogene TRBV3-2) with TRBJ2-1; D unclear. This CDR3 is built from 13 residues. The germline V and J ends were trimmed by 2 bases and 4 bases, with 6 bases remaining between them. Looked up from germline, CDR1 is LGHDT and CDR2 is YNNKEL (reference sequence). CDR3 sequence reads: CASSQIGYNEQFF. Written as DNA, the CDR3 is TGTGCCAGCAGCCAAATCGGTTACAATGAGCAGTTCTTC.

V is TRBV18 and J is TRBJ1-1; D unclear. Germline V gene lookup returns CDR1 KGHSH and CDR2 LQKENI. The CDR3 has 17 residues. V was cut by 0 bases and J by 4 bases, with 18 bases left in between. In nucleotides, the CDR3 is TGTGCCAGCTCACCACCGACCGTTTTGGGCATCGGCACTGAAGCTTTCTTT. Translation: CASSPPTVLGIGTEAFF.

This clone was seen once. The chain recombines TRBV30 with TRBJ1-5; the D gene is possibly TRBD1 (6 bases). Trimming removed 2 bases from V and 2 bases from J, with 10 bases in between. This CDR3 has 14 residues. Germline V gene sequence: CDR1 GTSNPN, CDR2 SVGIG (reference sequence). CDR3 nucleotide sequence: TGTGCCTGGAGTCAGGGGATGGGCAATCAGCCCCAGCATTTT. It is translated as CAWSQGMGNQPQHF.

The J gene is TRBJ2-7, the V gene TRBV18; no reliable D call. Per germline, CDR1 KGHSH and CDR2 LQKENI. V was clipped by 6 bases and J by 0 bases, with 12 bases between them. The CDR3 loop spans 14 amino acids. CDR3 sequence (DNA): TGTGCCAGCTCGCACAGTAAAAGCTCCTACGAGCAGTACTTC. Protein sequence: CASSHSKSSYEQYF.

V and J are TRBV14 and TRBJ2-7; 11 bases match TRBD2. Trimming took 0 bases from V and 3 from J; bases not matched to a gene: 10. The CDR3 contains 18 residues. CDR1 and CDR2 (germline): SGHDN, FVKESK. CDR3 region: CASSQDPNSGRAHYEQYF. CDR3 nucleotides: TGTGCCAGCAGCCAAGATCCGAATAGCGGGAGGGCCCACTACGAGCAGTACTTC.

The gene calls are TRBV2 and TRBJ1-5, with D perhaps TRBD1 (6 bases). Germline lookup yields CDR1 SNHLY and CDR2 FYNNEI. The CDR3 length is 14 residues. Trimming shortened V by 8 bases and J by 4 bases, and 15 bases separated the two germline ends. The chain's CDR3 is CASAGAGQNQPQHF. CDR3 nucleotide sequence: TGTGCCAGCGCGGGGGCCGGACAGAATCAGCCCCAGCATTTT.

This sequence joins TRBV11-2 and TRBJ1-4, with D uncertain. The CDR3 runs 13 residues. Germline V CDR1 and CDR2: SGHAT, FQNNGV. Trimming stripped 3 bases from V and 4 bases from J, with 6 bases between. The CDR3 DNA reads as TGTGCCAGCAGCTTCGGGGTTAATGAAAAACTGTTTTTT. Its translation is CASSFGVNEKLFF. Complete variable domain (other parts from reference TRBV11-2 and TRBJ1-4): EAGVAQSPRYKIIEKRQSVAFWCNPISGHATLYWYQQILGQGPKLLIQFQNNGVVDDSQLPKDRFSAERLKGVDSTLKIQPAKLEDSAVYLCASSFGVNEKLFFGSGTQLSVL.

This clone was found once. The rearrangement joins TRBV9 to TRBJ1-2; 8 positions agree with TRBD1. There are 13 residues in the CDR3. J was trimmed by 7 bases and V by 4 bases; bases with no gene match: 6. Germline lookup yields CDR1 SGDLS and CDR2 YYNGEE. The CDR3 spells CASSLGQGGGYTF. The CDR3 coding sequence is TGTGCCAGCAGCCTAGGACAGGGCGGTGGCTACACCTTC.

The chain uses TRBV19 and TRBJ2-1; the match to TRBD2 covers 9 bases. This CDR3 contains 15 residues. Per the germline V gene, CDR1 is LNHDA and CDR2 is SQIVND (reference sequence). Unmatched junction bases numbered 9, after V lost 6 bases and J lost 6 bases. The CDR3 region is CASRAGTSRSNEQFF. CDR3 coding DNA: TGTGCCAGTAGGGCCGGGACTAGCCGTTCCAATGAGCAGTTCTTC. Combining the CDR3 with reference TRBV19 and TRBJ2-1 gives the whole variable domain DGGITQSPKYLFRKEGQNVTLSCEQNLNHDAMYWYRQDPGQGLRLIYYSQIVNDFQKGDIAEGYSVSREKKESFPLTVTSAQKNPTAFYLCASRAGTSRSNEQFFGPGTRLTVL.

This chain links TRBV30 with TRBJ1-1; 8 bases are shared with TRBD1. The junction had 11 bases not matched to a gene; V was cut back by 3 bases and J by 2 bases. The CDR3 totals 16 residues. CDR1 is GTSNPN, CDR2 SVGIG, per germline (reference sequence). CDR3 region: CAWSNIYRGKNTEAFF. DNA for the CDR3: TGTGCCTGGAGCAATATCTACAGGGGGAAAAACACTGAAGCTTTCTTT.

V usage is TRBV2 and J usage is TRBJ1-1, with 8 bases aligning to TRBD1. The V gene end was trimmed by 6 bases and the J gene end by 0 bases; junction bases not matched to a gene: 6. This CDR3 comprises 15 residues. Germline loops: CDR1 SNHLY, CDR2 FYNNEI. CDR3: CASRGDRSMNTEAFF. In DNA form, the CDR3 reads TGTGCCAGCAGGGGGGACAGGAGCATGAACACTGAAGCTTTCTTT.

CDR3 nucleotides: TGTGCCAGCAGCGTAATTCAGACAGCTCTCTATGGCTACACCTTC. Its translation: CASSVIQTALYGYTF. This sequence joins TRBV5-5 and TRBJ1-2; possible D gene TRBD1, 5 bases. The CDR3 is made up of 15 amino acids. V lost 4 bases and J 4 bases, leaving 17 bases between the germline ends. CDR1 and CDR2 (germline): SGHKS, YYEKEE (reference sequence).

J is TRBJ2-1 and V is TRBV5-1, with D maybe TRBD2 (6 bases). The V gene's germline CDR1 is SGHRS and CDR2 YFSETQ. V was pared by 0 bases and J by 0 bases, with 10 bases between. There are 16 residues in the CDR3. The CDR3 here is CASSLAPGSSYNEQFF. As DNA, the CDR3 is TGCGCCAGCAGCTTGGCCCCCGGGAGCTCCTACAATGAGCAGTTCTTC.

J is TRBJ1-5 and V is TRBV24-1, with 12 bases fitting TRBD1. The CDR3 runs 16 residues. The germline gives CDR1 KGHDR, CDR2 SFDVKD. J lost 11 bases, V lost 5 bases, and 12 bases had no gene match. The CDR3 is CATSASGQGASTAQHF. The CDR3 nucleotides read TGTGCCACCAGTGCCTCGGGACAGGGGGCCTCTACCGCCCAGCATTTT.

This clone was seen only a few times. Other nucleotide sequences in the sample specify the same CDR3. The chain carries TRBV19 and TRBJ2-7, with 10 bases that match TRBD2. Germline V gene lookup returns CDR1 LNHDA and CDR2 SQIVND (reference sequence). With V trimmed by 6 bases and J by 2 bases, 1 base remained unmatched. This CDR3 has 13 amino acids. The CDR3 sequence is CASSTSGAYEQYF. The CDR3 DNA follows: TGTGCCAGTAGCACTAGCGGGGCCTACGAGCAGTACTTC.

The chain carries TRBV5-1 and TRBJ2-5, with a possible D match to TRBD2 (6 bases). Germline V gene data show CDR1 as SGHRS and CDR2 as YFSETQ. The CDR3 extends over 17 amino acids. Trimming shortened V by 0 bases and J by 1 base, and 16 bases separated the two germline ends. The CDR3 loop is CASSLVGGGPPQETQYF. In DNA form, the CDR3 reads TGCGCCAGCAGCTTGGTCGGGGGAGGCCCTCCCCAAGAGACCCAGTACTTC. Together with reference TRBV5-1 and TRBJ2-5, the CDR3 gives the full variable domain: KAGVTQTPRYLIKTRGQQVTLSCSPISGHRSVSWYQQTPGQGLQFLFEYFSETQRNKGNFPGRFSGRQFSNSRSEMNVSTLELGDSALYLCASSLVGGGPPQETQYFGPGTRLLVL.

J is TRBJ2-2 and V is TRBV7-3; 10 bases match TRBD2. After removal of 5 bases from V and 7 bases from J, the junction contained 16 bases not matched to a gene. Germline CDR1 and CDR2: SGHTA and FQGTGA. The CDR3 contains 18 residues. The CDR3 sequence is CASSPPLGAGGPGGELFF. CDR3 nucleotides: TGTGCCAGCAGCCCCCCTCTTGGAGCGGGAGGGCCTGGCGGGGAGCTGTTTTTT. Together with reference TRBV7-3 and TRBJ2-2, the CDR3 gives the full variable domain: GAGVSQTPSNKVTEKGKYVELRCDPISGHTALYWYRQSLGQGPEFLIYFQGTGAADDSGLPNDRFFAVRPEGSVSTLKIQRTERGDSAVYLCASSPPLGAGGPGGELFFGEGSRLTVL.

The chain couples TRBV9 to TRBJ2-3, with TRBD2 matching over 8 bases. V lost 3 bases to trimming and J lost 5 bases; unmatched junction nucleotides: 8. This CDR3 region has 15 residues. Germline CDR1 reads SGDLS; CDR2 reads YYNGEE. CDR3 nucleotide sequence: TGTGCCAGCAGCGACCCGGGAGGGGGTGGAGATACGCAGTATTTT. It is translated as CASSDPGGGGDTQYF.

J is TRBJ2-3 and V is TRBV9; 7 bases line up with TRBD2. V trimming: 0 bases; J trimming: 2 bases; junction bases outside the gene matches: 6. The CDR3 has 16 residues. CDR1 and CDR2 (germline): SGDLS, YYNGEE. The CDR3 region has the DNA TGTGCCAGCAGCGTAGGGCTAGCGGACTTCACAGATACGCAGTATTTT. Encoded protein: CASSVGLADFTDTQYF.

This clone turned up a few times. The chain combines TRBV14 with TRBJ2-1; the match to TRBD2 covers 8 bases. V lost 5 bases and J lost 4; bases outside the gene matches: 10. Germline V gene sequence: CDR1 SGHDN, CDR2 FVKESK. CDR3 size: 16 residues. CDR3: CASSSLGSGIYNEQFF. In DNA form, the CDR3 reads TGTGCCAGCAGCAGTCTGGGTAGCGGGATTTACAATGAGCAGTTCTTC.

Ten or more counts support this clone. The chain joins TRBV11-1 to TRBJ2-5, with D possibly TRBD1 on 6 matching bases. Per germline, CDR1 SGHAT and CDR2 FQDESV (reference sequence). The CDR3 sequence is 14 residues long. The ends were cut back, 3 bases at V and 4 bases at J, with 12 bases in the middle. CDR3 region: CASSFTGGGETQYF. Written as DNA, the CDR3 is TGTGCCAGCAGCTTCACTGGGGGCGGAGAGACCCAGTACTTC.

The genes are TRBV6-6 and TRBJ2-7, with TRBD2 as a possible D gene (5 bases). This CDR3 region has 15 residues. Per germline, CDR1 MNHNY and CDR2 SVGAGI (reference sequence). V was trimmed by 7 bases and J by 0 bases, leaving 16 bases between them. The CDR3 sequence: CASMGERTGSYEQYF. CDR3 bases: TGTGCCAGCATGGGAGAGAGGACCGGCTCCTACGAGCAGTACTTC.

The chain joins TRBV24-1 to TRBJ2-7; 7 bases align to TRBD1. CDR1 and CDR2 (germline): KGHDR, SFDVKD. The CDR3 totals 14 residues. With V trimmed by 6 bases and J by 7 bases, 11 bases remained unmatched. In nucleotides, the CDR3 is TGTGCCACCAGTAGATCGACAGGGCAGATGGAGCAGTACTTC. Residues: CATSRSTGQMEQYF.

For this clone: The same CDR3 also results from other DNA sequences found in this sample. This chain uses TRBV7-3 with TRBJ1-6; D ambiguous. V gave up 2 bases and J gave up 6 bases, with 5 bases separating them. This CDR3 contains 13 residues. Germline-derived CDR1 and CDR2 are SGHTA and FQGTGA. The CDR3 here is CASSLGGNSPLHF. In nucleotides, the CDR3 is TGTGCCAGCAGCTTAGGCGGTAATTCACCCCTCCACTTT.

The V and J genes are TRBV30 and TRBJ2-7, with TRBD1 matching 9 bases. Per germline, CDR1 GTSNPN and CDR2 SVGIG (reference sequence). Losses at the gene ends were 3 bases for V and 4 bases for J; bases not matched to a gene: 7. CDR3 length: 14 residues. CDR3 DNA: TGTGCCTGGAGGACCGGGACAGGGCTATACGAGCAGTACTTC. This translates into CAWRTGTGLYEQYF.

V usage is TRBV5-1 and J usage is TRBJ2-7, with D perhaps TRBD1 (6 bases). V was trimmed by 6 bases and J by 7 bases, leaving 23 bases between them. There are 15 residues in the CDR3. Germline-derived CDR1 and CDR2 are SGHRS and YFSETQ. The CDR3 is CASTGGGLTSREQYF. In DNA form, the CDR3 reads TGCGCCAGCACTGGGGGCGGACTTACATCTCGAGAGCAGTACTTC.

This chain links TRBV5-1 with TRBJ1-1; the D is unclear. Per germline, CDR1 SGHRS and CDR2 YFSETQ. This CDR3 is 14 amino acids long. Trimming removed 0 bases at V and 4 bases at J, with 10 bases between. CDR3 in amino acids: CASSLDRVATEAFF. In DNA form, the CDR3 reads TGCGCCAGCAGCTTGGATCGGGTTGCCACTGAAGCTTTCTTT. Based on the CDR3 plus reference TRBV5-1 and TRBJ1-1, the full variable domain is KAGVTQTPRYLIKTRGQQVTLSCSPISGHRSVSWYQQTPGQGLQFLFEYFSETQRNKGNFPGRFSGRQFSNSRSEMNVSTLELGDSALYLCASSLDRVATEAFFGQGTRLTVV.

The CDR3: CASSNRVHGELFF. CDR3 bases: TGTGCCAGCAGCAACAGGGTCCACGGGGAGCTGTTTTTT. The rearrangement links TRBV27 to TRBJ2-2; TRBD1 might be the D (6 bases). V was shortened by 6 bases and J by 7 bases, with 12 bases between the two germline ends. Per the germline V gene, CDR1 is MNHEY and CDR2 is SMNVEV (reference sequence). The CDR3 is made up of 13 amino acids.